A selection of T cell receptor beta chains follows, all from one sample in a study of chemoradiotherapy in HPV16-positive cancers. TCRdb's copy holds only in-frame clones and misses some; the assay was immunoSEQ multiplex PCR. Of roughly 34,000 clones listed, 80% are singletons. The source material was blood, sampled from a patient who underwent chemoradiotherapy. Receptor source: a human donor with HPV-associated anogenital cancer. Each CDR3 is given with its conserved first and last residue. Fields, in order: J gene, V gene, D gene, clone size, CDR3 DNA, CDR3 protein. A D gene is named only where the DNA matches it firmly. Only some rows state a clone size, as once, few, many or a class for expanded clones.

J gene: TRBJ2-7; V gene: TRBV5-6; D gene: -; clone size: once; CDR3 DNA: TGTGCCAGCAGCTTGCCTCACGCTGACGAGCAGTACTTC; CDR3 protein: CASSLPHADEQYF
J gene: TRBJ1-1; V gene: TRBV6-6; D gene: -; clone size: -; CDR3 DNA: TGTGCCAGCACTACAGACGGGGGAGATACTGAAGCTTTCTTT; CDR3 protein: CASTTDGGDTEAFF
J gene: TRBJ1-3; V gene: TRBV10-3; D gene: -; clone size: -; CDR3 DNA: TGTGCCATCAGTGAGAGAAACACCATATATTTT; CDR3 protein: CAISERNTIYF
J gene: TRBJ1-6; V gene: TRBV19; D gene: -; clone size: -; CDR3 DNA: TGTGCCAGTAGTACCGGGACGGCTTCGAATTCACCCCTCCACTTT; CDR3 protein: CASSTGTASNSPLHF
J gene: TRBJ2-3; V gene: TRBV11-2; D gene: -; clone size: -; CDR3 DNA: TGTGCCAGCAGTCTATTAGGGACCAGCACAGATACGCAGTATTTT; CDR3 protein: CASSLLGTSTDTQYF
J gene: TRBJ1-3; V gene: TRBV27; D gene: TRBD1; clone size: -; CDR3 DNA: TGTGCCAGCAGCCGGAAGGCAACAGGGGAAACCGGAAACACCATATATTTT; CDR3 protein: CASSRKATGETGNTIYF
J gene: TRBJ2-3; V gene: TRBV9; D gene: -; clone size: -; CDR3 DNA: TGTGCCAGCAGCGTAAGGGGGGGCACAGATACGCAGTATTTT; CDR3 protein: CASSVRGGTDTQYF
J gene: TRBJ2-1; V gene: TRBV18; D gene: -; clone size: -; CDR3 DNA: TGTGCCAGCTCACCACCACTGGCGGGACAGCCTTTCTCCTACAATGAGCAGTTCTTC; CDR3 protein: CASSPPLAGQPFSYNEQFF
J gene: TRBJ1-3; V gene: TRBV9; D gene: -; clone size: -; CDR3 DNA: TGTGCCAGCAGCGTGCGAAGCTCTGGAAACACCATATATTTT; CDR3 protein: CASSVRSSGNTIYF
J gene: TRBJ1-5; V gene: TRBV7-6; D gene: -; clone size: -; CDR3 DNA: TGTGCCAGCAGCTTAGGAGGAAGGGGTCAGCCCCAGCATTTT; CDR3 protein: CASSLGGRGQPQHF
J gene: TRBJ2-7; V gene: TRBV5-6; D gene: TRBD1; clone size: -; CDR3 DNA: TGTGCCAGCTGCCCGGGACAGAGATCATACGAGCAGTACTTC; CDR3 protein: CASCPGQRSYEQYF
J gene: TRBJ2-1; V gene: TRBV10-3; D gene: TRBD2; clone size: -; CDR3 DNA: TGTGCCATCCGGGGAGGGATCGAGCAGTTCTTC; CDR3 protein: CAIRGGIEQFF
J gene: TRBJ1-6; V gene: TRBV4-3; D gene: -; clone size: -; CDR3 DNA: TGCGCCAGCAGCCAAGAAAGCTCGGGGGGAAATTCACCCCTCCACTTT; CDR3 protein: CASSQESSGGNSPLHF
J gene: TRBJ1-2; V gene: TRBV7-8; D gene: -; clone size: -; CDR3 DNA: TGTGCCAGCAGCCCCGACAGCAACTATGGCTACACCTTC; CDR3 protein: CASSPDSNYGYTF
J gene: TRBJ1-6; V gene: TRBV27; D gene: -; clone size: -; CDR3 DNA: TGTGCCAGCAGTGGAAGCTCCTATAATTCACCCCTCCACTTT; CDR3 protein: CASSGSSYNSPLHF
J gene: TRBJ1-5; V gene: TRBV5-4; D gene: TRBD1; clone size: -; CDR3 DNA: TGTGCCAGCAGCGCTACGGACAGGCGCCAGAATCAGCCCCAGCATTTT; CDR3 protein: CASSATDRRQNQPQHF
J gene: TRBJ1-1; V gene: TRBV19; D gene: -; clone size: -; CDR3 DNA: TGTGCCAGTAGTATCGCTCTCTTATCGGGGGGAGCTTTCTTT; CDR3 protein: CASSIALLSGGAFF